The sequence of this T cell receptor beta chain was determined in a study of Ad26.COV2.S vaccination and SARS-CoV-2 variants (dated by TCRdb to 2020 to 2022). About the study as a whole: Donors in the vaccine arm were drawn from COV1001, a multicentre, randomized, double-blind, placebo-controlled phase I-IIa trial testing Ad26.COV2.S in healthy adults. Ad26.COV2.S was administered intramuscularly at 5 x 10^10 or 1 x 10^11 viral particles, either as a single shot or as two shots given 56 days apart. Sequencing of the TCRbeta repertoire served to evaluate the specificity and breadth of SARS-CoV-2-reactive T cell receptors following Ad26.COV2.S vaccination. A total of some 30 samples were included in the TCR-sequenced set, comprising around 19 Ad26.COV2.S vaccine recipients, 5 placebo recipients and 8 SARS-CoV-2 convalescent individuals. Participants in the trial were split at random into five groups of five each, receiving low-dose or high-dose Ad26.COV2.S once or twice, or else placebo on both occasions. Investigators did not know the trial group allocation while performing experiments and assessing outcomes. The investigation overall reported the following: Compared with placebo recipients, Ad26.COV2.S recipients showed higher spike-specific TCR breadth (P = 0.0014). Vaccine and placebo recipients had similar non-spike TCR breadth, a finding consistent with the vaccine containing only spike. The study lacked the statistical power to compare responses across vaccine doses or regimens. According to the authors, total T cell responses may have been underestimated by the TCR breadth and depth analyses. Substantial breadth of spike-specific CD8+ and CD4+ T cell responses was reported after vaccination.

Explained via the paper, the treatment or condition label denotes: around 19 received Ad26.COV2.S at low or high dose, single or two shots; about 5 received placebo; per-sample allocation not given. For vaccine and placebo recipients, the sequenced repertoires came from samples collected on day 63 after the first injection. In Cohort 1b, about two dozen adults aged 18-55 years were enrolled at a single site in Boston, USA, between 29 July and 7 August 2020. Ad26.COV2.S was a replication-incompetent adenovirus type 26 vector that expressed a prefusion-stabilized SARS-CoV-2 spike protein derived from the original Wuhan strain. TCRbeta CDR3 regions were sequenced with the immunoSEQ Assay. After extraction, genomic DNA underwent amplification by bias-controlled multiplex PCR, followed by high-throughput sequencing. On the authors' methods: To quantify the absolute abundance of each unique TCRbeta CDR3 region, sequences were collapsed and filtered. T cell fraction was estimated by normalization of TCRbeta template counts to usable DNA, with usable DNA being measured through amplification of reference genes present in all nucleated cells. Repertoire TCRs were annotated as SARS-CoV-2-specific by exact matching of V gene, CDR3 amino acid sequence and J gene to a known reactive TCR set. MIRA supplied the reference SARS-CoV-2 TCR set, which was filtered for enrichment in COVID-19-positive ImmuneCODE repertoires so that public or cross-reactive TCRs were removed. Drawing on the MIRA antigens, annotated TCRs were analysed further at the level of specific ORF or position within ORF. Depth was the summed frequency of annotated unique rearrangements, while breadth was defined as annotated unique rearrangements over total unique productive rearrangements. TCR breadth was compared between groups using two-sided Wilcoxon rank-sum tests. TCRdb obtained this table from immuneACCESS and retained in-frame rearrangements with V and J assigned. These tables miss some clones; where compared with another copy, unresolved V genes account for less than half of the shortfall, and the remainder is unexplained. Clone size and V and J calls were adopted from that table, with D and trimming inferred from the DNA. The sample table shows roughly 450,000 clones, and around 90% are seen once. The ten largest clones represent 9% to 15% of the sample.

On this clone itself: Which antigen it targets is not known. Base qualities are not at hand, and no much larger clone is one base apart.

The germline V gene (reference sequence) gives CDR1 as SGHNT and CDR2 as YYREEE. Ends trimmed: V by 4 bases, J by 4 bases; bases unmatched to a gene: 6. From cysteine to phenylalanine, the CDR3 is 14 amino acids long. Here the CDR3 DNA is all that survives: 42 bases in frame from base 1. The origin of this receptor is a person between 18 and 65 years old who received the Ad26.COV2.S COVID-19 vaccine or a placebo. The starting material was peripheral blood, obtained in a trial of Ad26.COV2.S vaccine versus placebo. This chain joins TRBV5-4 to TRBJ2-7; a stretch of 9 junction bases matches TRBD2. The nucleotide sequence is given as TGTGCCAGCAGCGTGACCAGCGGGAGGTACGAGCAGTACTTC. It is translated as CASSVTSGRYEQYF.